The entry below gives a single T cell receptor beta chain sequence along with its context. Time point described: persistent/refractory GD, antithyroid drugs over 5 years with positive TRAb. There was RNA extracted from PBMCs, and the TCR library was made from it. Arm-PCR of CDR3 regions and iRepertoire HTBI primers were the basis on which TCR beta libraries were built. In TCRdb, the multiplex PCR reads were re-called with MiXCR into one record per CDR3 protein. The table shows about 660,000 distinct CDR3 sequences, with 25% to 35% occurring only once. In germline, CDR1 is LNHNV, CDR2 YYDKDF (reference sequence). The CDR3 has 15 residues. The junction had 5 bases not matched to a gene; V was cut back by 1 base and J by 10 bases. This sample is part of a study of regulatory T cells in long-lasting Graves disease. Looking at the study overall: More than 5 years of antithyroid drugs with positive TSH receptor antibodies defined persistent Graves' disease.

The receptor was derived from a female donor with Graves disease. The chain is built from TRBV15 and TRBJ1-6; 9 bases are a match to TRBD1. Here the sequenced sample was peripheral blood mononuclear cells (PBMCs), taken when the disease was refractory, from a patient treated with antithyroid drugs. The CDR3 DNA sequence: TGTGCCACCAGCAGAGGGGACAGGGTATTCTCACCCCTCCACTTT. Its protein is CATSRGDRVFSPLHF.